Following are 11 T cell receptor beta chains from one sample sequenced in a study of cytomegalovirus exposure and HLA in healthy donors. PCR employed 60 Vbeta and 13 Jbeta primers. Data came from immunoSEQ multiplex PCR; TCRdb stores just in-frame clones and leaves some out. Of over 130,000 clones in the sample, 60% to 85% were seen once. Specimen: PBMCs. These receptors were collected from a man aged 35-49 years in good health and CMV-seronegative.

The chain couples TRBV7-6 to TRBJ2-5; 9 bases are a match to TRBD2. The V gene end was trimmed by 2 bases and the J gene end by 5 bases; junction bases not matched to a gene: 12. Germline-derived CDR1 and CDR2 are SGHVS and FNYEAQ. The length of the CDR3 is 17 residues. The CDR3 coding sequence is TGTGCCAGCAGCTTAACAGGAGCAGGCGGGGGGGCTGAGACCCAGTACTTC. This translates into CASSLTGAGGGAETQYF.

The chain is built from TRBV11-3 and TRBJ2-5; 7 bases align to TRBD1. V was clipped by 4 bases and J by 5 bases; unmatched bases: 4. Per the germline V gene, CDR1 is SGHNT and CDR2 is YENEEA. The CDR3 sequence is 13 residues long. The CDR3 spells CASSSTGAETQYF. The CDR3 DNA reads as TGTGCCAGCAGCTCTACAGGGGCCGAGACCCAGTACTTC.

The CDR3 region is CASSPGGTGVQPQHF. In DNA form, the CDR3 reads TGTGCCAGCAGCCCAGGCGGGACAGGGGTCCAGCCCCAGCATTTT. The chain employs TRBV28 and TRBJ1-5; TRBD1 matches 10 bases. Germline CDR1 reads MDHEN; CDR2 reads SYDVKM. The trim removed 6 bases at V and 7 bases at J, leaving 9 bases unmatched. There are 15 residues in the CDR3.

This clone occurred once. The V call is TRBV11-3, the J call TRBJ2-3; unclear D gene. Trimming cost V 2 bases and J 3 bases, with 9 bases left between them. Germline assignment: CDR1 SGHNT and CDR2 YENEEA. The CDR3 covers 14 residues. CDR3 amino acids: CASSLFQETDTQYF. The DNA for the CDR3 is TGTGCCAGCAGCTTATTTCAGGAAACAGATACGCAGTATTTT.

This chain connects TRBV7-7 to TRBJ2-5, with no clear D. Germline CDR1 SSHAT, CDR2 FNYEAQ (reference sequence). The CDR3 contains 13 residues. V lost 1 base, J lost 2 bases, and 5 bases lay in between. The CDR3 spells CASSLGQQETQYF. CDR3 sequence (DNA): TGTGCCAGCAGCTTAGGTCAGCAAGAGACCCAGTACTTC.

The rearrangement links TRBV6-5 to TRBJ2-3; D is possibly TRBD1 (6 bases). V lost 3 bases and J lost 1, with 14 bases in between. From germline, CDR1 is MNHEY and CDR2 SVGAGI. The length of the CDR3 is 16 residues. CDR3 sequence reads: CASSYSAAGGTDTQYF. Here the CDR3 DNA reads TGTGCCAGCAGTTATTCGGCAGCAGGGGGCACAGATACGCAGTATTTT.

This chain joins TRBV6-5 and TRBJ1-2; 7 bases match TRBD1. The V segment lost 5 bases and the J segment 5 bases; nucleotides outside the gene matches: 8. The CDR3 loop spans 14 amino acids. Germline CDR1 and CDR2: MNHEY and SVGAGI. CDR3: CASSARGVRYGYTF. CDR3 nucleotides: TGTGCCAGCAGTGCCAGGGGGGTTCGGTATGGCTACACCTTC.

This clone was observed a handful of times. The V gene is TRBV5-8, the J gene TRBJ2-7; 10 nucleotides agree with TRBD1. The length of the CDR3 is 16 residues. Germline CDR1 reads SGHTS; CDR2 reads YDEGEE. Losses at the gene ends were 2 bases for V and 7 bases for J; bases not matched to a gene: 12. CDR3 sequence (DNA): TGTGCCAGCAGCTTTACGTCGGGACAGGGGACTATAGAGCAGTACTTC. Its protein product is CASSFTSGQGTIEQYF.

This clone came up a few times. The chain combines TRBV7-9 with TRBJ1-2, with a weak D call TRBD1 (6 bases). Germline assignment: CDR1 SEHNR and CDR2 FQNEAQ (reference sequence). V was trimmed by 5 bases and J by 4 bases, leaving 20 bases between them. The CDR3 loop spans 16 amino acids. This chain's CDR3 is CASSPRTQLGAYGYTF. In nucleotides, the CDR3 is TGTGCCAGCAGCCCTAGGACCCAGCTGGGGGCCTATGGCTACACCTTC.

This clone was counted only a few times. The genes are TRBV4-1 and TRBJ1-1; tentatively, D is TRBD1 (6 bases). Between the trimmed V and J ends, which lost 2 bases and 5 bases, there was a span of 12 bases. The CDR3 contains 14 residues. CDR1 is MGHRA, CDR2 YSYEKL, per germline. The CDR3: CASSQYREETEAFF. The CDR3 DNA is TGCGCCAGCAGCCAATACAGGGAAGAAACTGAAGCTTTCTTT.

J is TRBJ2-7 and V is TRBV13; 7 nucleotides line up with TRBD1. Per germline, CDR1 PRHDT and CDR2 FYEKMQ (reference sequence). This CDR3 is 13 amino acids long. The V and J ends lost 6 bases and 7 bases, in that order; junction bases with no gene match: 9. In DNA, the CDR3 is TGTGCCAGCAGGCCAACTACCAGGGGGGAGCAGTACTTC. Encoded protein: CASRPTTRGEQYF.